This T cell receptor beta chain derives from a study of control samples from healthy donors and cancer patients (dated by TCRdb to the early 2020s). Receptors were amplified or captured by the immunoSEQ multiplex PCR assay. TCRdb holds this immuneACCESS table with in-frame rearrangements only. Some clones are missing; in checked studies, unresolved V genes explain under half, and the rest has no known cause. The sample profile shows 91,000 or so clones; approximately 90% of them were found once. Over 0.75% of the sample comes from the top ten. Remarks on this clone: Its specific antigen is unknown. The record has no base qualities; no much larger clone is one base away.

V and J are truncated by 8 bases and 8 bases respectively, leaving an intervening sequence of 15 bases. Spanning cysteine to phenylalanine, the CDR3 consists of 13 amino acids. CDR3 DNA is the only sequence kept; it has 39 bases, read in frame from the first base. The germline V gene specifies ENHRY as CDR1 and SYGVKD as CDR2. This TCR came from a woman aged 25 to 39 in good health. The sequence is built from TRBV10-3 and TRBJ1-4; the best D guess is TRBD1, with 5 bases matching. Sequencing input: blood. The CDR3 has the sequence CAIRDSRGEKLFF. In nucleotides, the sequence is TGTGCCATCCGGGACTCCCGGGGAGAAAAACTGTTTTTT.